The 27 T cell receptor beta chains given below trace back to one sample, sequenced in a study of blood T cell repertoires in COVID-19. Profiled with immunoSEQ multiplex PCR; TCRdb holds only in-frame clones, not every one. The table includes 200,000 to 250,000 clones, about 83% detected once. Sequences were obtained from peripheral blood. The receptors here all came from a woman aged 50 to 60 with acute or convalescent COVID-19.

V and J are TRBV28 and TRBJ2-5; 16 bases are a match to TRBD2. The CDR3 loop spans 16 amino acids. CDR1 and CDR2 (germline): MDHEN, SYDVKM. After removal of 5 bases from V and 4 bases from J, the junction contained 4 bases not matched to a gene. CDR3 DNA: TGTGCCAGCAGTGAGGGACTAGCGGGGGGGCCAGAGACCCAGTACTTC. Protein sequence: CASSEGLAGGPETQYF.

The chain has TRBV4-3 and TRBJ1-6; 8 nucleotides align to TRBD1. This CDR3 comprises 15 residues. V trimming: 2 bases; J trimming: 8 bases; junction bases outside the gene matches: 5. Germline V lookup: CDR1 LGHNA, CDR2 YSLEER. CDR3 in DNA: TGCGCCAGCAGCCAATTAGGACAGGGTTATTCACCCCTCCACTTT. Its protein is CASSQLGQGYSPLHF.

This chain links TRBV2 with TRBJ2-7; D unclear. Deletions cut 4 bases from V and 3 bases from J, with 10 bases between. The CDR3 has 13 residues. Germline CDR1 reads SNHLY; CDR2 reads FYNNEI. The chain's CDR3 is CASSGSGNYEQYF. CDR3 DNA sequence: TGTGCCAGCAGTGGCTCAGGAAACTACGAGCAGTACTTC.

V gene TRBV11-2 combines with J gene TRBJ1-1; TRBD1 might be the D (5 bases). V gave up 2 bases and J gave up 5 bases, with 9 bases separating them. Germline loops: CDR1 SGHAT, CDR2 FQNNGV. CDR3 length: 13 amino acids. The CDR3 DNA reads TGTGCCAGCAGCTTACAGCGGGGGACTGAAGCTTTCTTT. Residues: CASSLQRGTEAFF.

V and J are TRBV9 and TRBJ2-1; tentative D call: TRBD2 (5 bases). Germline V gene lookup returns CDR1 SGDLS and CDR2 YYNGEE. CDR3 length: 16 residues. V shed 0 bases and J shed 1 base, with 11 bases lying between them. The DNA for the CDR3 is TGTGCCAGCAGCGTAGCGGCCCGGGAATCCTACAATGAGCAGTTCTTC. Encoded protein: CASSVAARESYNEQFF.

The CDR3 nucleotides read TGCGCCAGCAGCTCACCCGGGACAGGGGGAGGGAACACTGAAGCTTTCTTT. This gives the protein CASSSPGTGGGNTEAFF. The chain uses TRBV4-1 and TRBJ1-1; TRBD1 matches at 11 bases. The CDR3 has 17 residues. V lost 5 bases to trimming and J lost 1 base; unmatched junction nucleotides: 9. Germline CDR1 MGHRA, CDR2 YSYEKL.

The V call is TRBV6-4, the J call TRBJ1-2; 8 bases fit TRBD1. This CDR3 has 14 residues. Germline V gene lookup returns CDR1 MRHNA and CDR2 SNTAGT. Losses at the gene ends were 7 bases for V and 4 bases for J; bases not matched to a gene: 8. CDR3 sequence: CASTPDRDIYGYTF. CDR3 nucleotides: TGTGCCAGCACCCCGGACAGGGATATCTATGGCTACACCTTC.

The count of this clone is one. The chain employs TRBV15 and TRBJ1-2; tentative D call: TRBD1 (5 bases). V lost 5 bases and J 4 bases, leaving 17 bases between the germline ends. The CDR3 extends over 15 amino acids. The V gene's germline CDR1 is LNHNV and CDR2 YYDKDF (reference sequence). In nucleotides, the CDR3 is TGTGCCACCAGCCCTTCACTCGGGGGACTCTATGGCTACACCTTC. It yields the protein CATSPSLGGLYGYTF.

The rearrangement links TRBV28 to TRBJ2-5, with 8 bases identical to TRBD1. Germline V gene sequence: CDR1 MDHEN, CDR2 SYDVKM. The CDR3 contains 14 residues. Losses at the gene ends were 3 bases for V and 5 bases for J; bases not matched to a gene: 5. DNA for the CDR3: TGTGCCAGCAGTTTCCAGGGGGCTAGGGAGACCCAGTACTTC. The encoded protein is CASSFQGARETQYF.

V is TRBV30 and J is TRBJ2-2; 7 positions match TRBD2. Looked up from germline, CDR1 is GTSNPN and CDR2 is SVGIG (reference sequence). This CDR3 is built from 15 residues. With 2 bases clipped from V and 6 bases from J, the junction kept 9 bases outside the gene matches. The CDR3 DNA reads TGTGCCTGGAGTCCCCATGGGAGGGCCTCCGGGGAGCTGTTTTTT. Its translation: CAWSPHGRASGELFF.

The V gene is TRBV6-5, the J gene TRBJ2-2, with TRBD1 identical over 8 bases. Germline V gives CDR1 MNHEY, CDR2 SVGAGI. J was trimmed by 3 bases and V by 10 bases; bases with no gene match: 7. The CDR3 is 14 amino acids. The CDR3 DNA is TGTGCCACAACGGGGACAGGCGACACCGGGGAGCTGTTTTTT. Translated: CATTGTGDTGELFF.

This chain connects TRBV7-9 to TRBJ2-1, with 7 bases lining up with TRBD1. Losses at the gene ends were 7 bases for V and 6 bases for J; bases not matched to a gene: 3. The CDR3 consists of 12 residues. Germline CDR1 reads SEHNR; CDR2 reads FQNEAQ (reference sequence). CDR3 amino acids: CASNRQGNEQFF. The DNA for the CDR3 is TGTGCCAGCAACCGACAGGGCAATGAGCAGTTCTTC.

The chain employs TRBV12-3 or TRBV12-4 and TRBJ1-5; D may be TRBD1 (6 bases). The CDR3 consists of 13 residues. Between the trimmed V and J ends, which lost 5 bases and 9 bases, there was a span of 14 bases. The CDR3 bases are TGTGCCAGCAGTCTAGACAGAGGGGGGCCCCAGCATTTT. It is translated as CASSLDRGGPQHF.

The chain employs TRBV5-1 and TRBJ2-7, with D perhaps matching TRBD1 (5 bases). The CDR3 spans 15 residues. Germline loops: CDR1 SGHRS, CDR2 YFSETQ. V lost 4 bases to trimming and J lost 5 bases, with 19 bases between them. The CDR3 sequence: CASSLNNPPGNEQYF. In nucleotides, the CDR3 is TGCGCCAGCAGCCTAAACAATCCCCCAGGGAACGAGCAGTACTTC.

The chain is built from TRBV7-2 and TRBJ1-5; the D gene is possibly TRBD1 (5 bases). The CDR3 consists of 15 residues. The V gene lost 5 bases and the J gene lost 4 bases, with 15 bases spanning the gap. Germline lookup yields CDR1 SGHTA and CDR2 FQGNSA. Here the CDR3 reads CASSLVTGENQPQHF. The CDR3 bases are TGTGCCAGCAGCCTGGTTACAGGCGAGAATCAGCCCCAGCATTTT.

The rearrangement links TRBV5-6 to TRBJ2-7; D remains unclear. The CDR3 runs 13 residues. With 1 base removed from V and 6 bases from J, the gap between germline ends came to 11 bases. CDR1 is SGHDT and CDR2 is YYEEEE in the germline V gene. CDR3 bases: TGTGCCAGCAGCTTGATCGTGCTCAGCGAGCAGTACTTC. Translating gives CASSLIVLSEQYF.

CDR3 sequence (DNA): TGTGCCATCCTCAGGGACAGGGGCGCGATACCCCTCCACTTT. Translating gives CAILRDRGAIPLHF. The chain links TRBV6-5 to TRBJ1-6; 10 nucleotides line up with TRBD1. V was clipped by 10 bases and J by 12 bases; unmatched bases: 12. The CDR3 loop spans 14 amino acids. Germline V gene lookup returns CDR1 MNHEY and CDR2 SVGAGI.

This rearrangement joins TRBV4-2 to TRBJ1-1; D might be TRBD1 (5 bases). V shed 0 bases and J shed 3 bases, with 8 bases lying between them. The length of the CDR3 is 14 residues. The germline CDR1 and CDR2 sequences are LGHNA and YNFKEQ. CDR3 sequence: CASSQEVQDTEAFF. The DNA of the CDR3 is TGTGCCAGCAGCCAAGAGGTACAGGACACTGAAGCTTTCTTT.

This chain joins TRBV12-3 or TRBV12-4 and TRBJ1-5; D is uncertain. The CDR3 contains 13 residues. Trimming took 2 bases from V and 5 from J, leaving 7 bases between them. CDR3 DNA sequence: TGTGCCAGCAGTTTAAATCGTGATCAGCCCCAGCATTTT. This gives the protein CASSLNRDQPQHF.

This clone was counted a few times. At the DNA level, this CDR3 is encoded by other sequences in the same sample as well. The chain combines TRBV3-1 (or the pseudogene TRBV3-2) with TRBJ1-1, with TRBD1 matching 8 bases. This CDR3 has 14 amino acids. Germline V gene sequence: CDR1 LGHDT, CDR2 YNNKEL (reference sequence). V lost 4 bases and J lost 5; bases outside the gene matches: 6. CDR3 protein: CASSLGQGGTEAFF. The DNA of the CDR3 is TGTGCCAGCAGCCTCGGACAGGGTGGGACTGAAGCTTTCTTT.

V is TRBV7-6 and J is TRBJ1-3; 7 bases map to TRBD1. This CDR3 has 18 amino acids. J gave up 2 bases and V 2 bases, and 12 bases lay outside the gene matches. CDR1 and CDR2 from the germline V gene are SGHVS and FNYEAQ. CDR3 DNA: TGTGCCAGCAGCTTACTTCTCCCGGACAGGTCTACTGGAAACACCATATATTTT. This sequence encodes CASSLLLPDRSTGNTIYF. The full variable domain, rest sourced from reference TRBV7-6 and TRBJ1-3, is GAGVSQSPRYKVTKRGQDVALRCDPISGHVSLYWYRQALGQGPEFLTYFNYEAQQDKSGLPNDRFSAERPEGSISTLTIQRTEQRDSAMYRCASSLLLPDRSTGNTIYFGEGSWLTVV.

This clone was counted a single time. The V call is TRBV10-3, the J call TRBJ2-5; TRBD1 might be the D (5 bases). V shed 4 bases and J shed 1 base, with 7 bases lying between them. The CDR3 is made up of 13 amino acids. Germline V gene lookup returns CDR1 ENHRY and CDR2 SYGVKD. The CDR3 DNA follows: TGTGCCATCAGTGTAACAGGCCAAGAGACCCAGTACTTC. Translated: CAISVTGQETQYF.

The chain recombines TRBV5-1 with TRBJ2-7, with a possible D match to TRBD2 (6 bases). Trimming took off 0 bases at V and 7 bases at J, with 11 bases between the two ends. From germline, CDR1 is SGHRS and CDR2 YFSETQ. The CDR3 has 13 amino acids. The CDR3 loop is CASSLDWGGEQYF. The CDR3, as DNA: TGCGCCAGCAGCTTGGATTGGGGAGGAGAGCAGTACTTC.

The chain couples TRBV19 to TRBJ1-5; 7 bases align to TRBD1. Germline values: CDR1 LNHDA, CDR2 SQIVND (reference sequence). The CDR3 runs 15 residues. Unmatched junction bases numbered 11, after V lost 6 bases and J lost 6 bases. Written as DNA, the CDR3 is TGTGCCAGTAGACTCCATACAGGGGCCGGTCAGCCCCAGCATTTT. This sequence encodes CASRLHTGAGQPQHF.

This chain joins TRBV13 and TRBJ2-5, with 15 bases lining up with TRBD2. Germline CDR1 reads PRHDT; CDR2 reads FYEKMQ (reference sequence). The CDR3 sequence is 17 residues long. Trimming took 5 bases from V and 4 from J; bases not matched to a gene: 8. The CDR3 DNA reads TGTGCCAGCAGCCGCGCGGGACTAGCGGGGGGAGGAGAGACCCAGTACTTC. Its protein is CASSRAGLAGGGETQYF.

CDR3 DNA sequence: TGTGCCAGCAGAAGCGGGAGTAATGAAAAACTGTTTTTT. It translates to CASRSGSNEKLFF. The chain carries TRBV28 and TRBJ1-4, with D uncertain. Deletions cut 6 bases from V and 4 bases from J, with 9 bases between. The CDR3 is 13 amino acids. The germline V gene has CDR1 MDHEN and CDR2 SYDVKM.

The chain uses TRBV5-6 and TRBJ2-7; D uncertain. The V gene lost 2 bases and the J gene lost 4 bases, with 4 bases spanning the gap. The CDR3 loop spans 11 amino acids. From germline, CDR1 is SGHDT and CDR2 YYEEEE. In DNA, the CDR3 is TGTGCCAGCAGCTTAGCATACGAGCAGTACTTC. Protein: CASSLAYEQYF.